This section outlines one T cell receptor (beta chain) sequence together with its context. Antigen specificity is unknown. An approximately 120-subject validation cohort, separate from the approximately 610-subject first cohort, supplied the donors. Per the germline V gene, CDR1 is SNHLY and CDR2 is FYNNEI. The CDR3 has 12 amino acids. Trimming cost V 6 bases and J 9 bases; bases outside gene matches: 3. The data were produced by immunoSEQ multiplex PCR, yet TCRdb's version contains in-frame clones alone and is incomplete. Altogether about 60,000 clones are present, under 95% being singletons, with the ten largest covering 0.8% to 1.2%. This sample was taken from a study of cytomegalovirus exposure and HLA in healthy donors. The study's findings and limits: Cytomegalovirus association was assigned to some 160 TCR beta chains. First-cohort TCR clusters were later found to tend to co-occur in the approximately 120 validation repertoires. Rarity marked most TCR sequences, yet some public TCRs occurred in many donors.

The source of this sequence is a man younger than 30 in good health and CMV-seronegative. The sequenced sample consisted of PBMCs. This chain uses TRBV2 with TRBJ2-2, with TRBD1 identical over 8 bases. DNA for the CDR3: TGTGCCAGCAGAGACAGGGGCCGGGAGCTGTTTTTT. It is translated as CASRDRGRELFF.